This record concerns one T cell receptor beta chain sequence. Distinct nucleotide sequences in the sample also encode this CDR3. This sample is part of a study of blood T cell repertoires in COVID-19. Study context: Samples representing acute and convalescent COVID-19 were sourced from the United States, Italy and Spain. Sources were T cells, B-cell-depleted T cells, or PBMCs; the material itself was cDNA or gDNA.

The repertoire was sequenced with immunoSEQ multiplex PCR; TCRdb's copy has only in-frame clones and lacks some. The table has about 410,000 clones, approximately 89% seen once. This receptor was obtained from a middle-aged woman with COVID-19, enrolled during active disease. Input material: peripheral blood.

CDR3 sequence reads: CASSQAGGDTQYF. The CDR3 nucleotides read TGCGCCAGCAGCCAGGCGGGTGGCGATACGCAGTATTTT. The chain carries TRBV4-3 and TRBJ2-3, with D possibly being TRBD2 (5 bases). Germline assignment: CDR1 LGHNA and CDR2 YSLEER. V lost 3 bases and J lost 6, with 10 bases in between. This CDR3 has 13 amino acids.